These T cell receptor beta chains were read from a single sample in a study of beta chain features in type 1 diabetes. The method was immunoSEQ multiplex PCR; TCRdb's version includes in-frame clones alone and lacks a portion of them. The data contain 600,000 to 750,000 clones, around 11% of them seen just once; the ten biggest clones take up over 0.1%. Material: naive CD4+ T cells from blood. These receptors originate from a man aged 30-40 years with type 1 diabetes. CDR3s include the opening cysteine and the closing phenylalanine or tryptophan. A D gene is named only where the DNA matches it firmly. Where a row states a size, it is once, few, many or the class of an expanded clone; other rows omit it.

d_gene: -
v_gene: TRBV15
abundance: few
len: 14
j_gene: TRBJ1-2
CDR3nt: TGTGCCACCAGCAGAGATCGGGCAGACTATGGCTACACCTTC
CDR3aa: CATSRDRADYGYTF

d_gene: -
v_gene: TRBV25-1
abundance: few
len: 15
j_gene: TRBJ1-4
CDR3nt: TGTGCCAGCAGTGAACTTGGACGGGGAAATGAAAAACTGTTTTTT
CDR3aa: CASSELGRGNEKLFF

d_gene: -
v_gene: TRBV5-1
abundance: -
len: 12
j_gene: TRBJ1-2
CDR3nt: TGCGCCAGCAGCTCGGACCGCTATGGCTACACCTTC
CDR3aa: CASSSDRYGYTF

d_gene: -
v_gene: TRBV9
abundance: -
len: 13
j_gene: TRBJ2-1
CDR3nt: TGTGCCAGCAGCGTAGATGCCAGGGAGGTGCAGTTCTTC
CDR3aa: CASSVDAREVQFF

d_gene: -
v_gene: TRBV29-1
abundance: -
len: 13
j_gene: TRBJ2-1
CDR3nt: TGCAGCGTTCAACTGTTGAGGGAGAATGAGCAGTTCTTC
CDR3aa: CSVQLLRENEQFF

d_gene: TRBD1
v_gene: TRBV6-5
abundance: -
len: 13
j_gene: TRBJ1-2
CDR3nt: TGTGCCAGCTTGGGACAGGGGGACTATGGCTACACCTTC
CDR3aa: CASLGQGDYGYTF

d_gene: TRBD1
v_gene: TRBV27
abundance: few
len: 16
j_gene: TRBJ1-4
CDR3nt: TGTGCCAGCAGTACTCCCGGGACAGGGGGAAATGAAAAACTGTTTTTT
CDR3aa: CASSTPGTGGNEKLFF

d_gene: -
v_gene: TRBV7-9
abundance: -
len: 11
j_gene: TRBJ2-7
CDR3nt: TGTGCCAGCAGTCACACCTACGAGCAGTACTTC
CDR3aa: CASSHTYEQYF

d_gene: -
v_gene: TRBV29-1
abundance: few
len: 14
j_gene: TRBJ2-7
CDR3nt: TGCAGCGCCTCACTCCACACAGCGCCGAACGAGCAGTACTTC
CDR3aa: CSASLHTAPNEQYF

d_gene: -
v_gene: TRBV7-9
abundance: many
len: 14
j_gene: TRBJ1-4
CDR3nt: TGTGCCAGCAGCCCCGGGACGGTTAATGAAAAACTGTTTTTT
CDR3aa: CASSPGTVNEKLFF